What follows are 28 T cell receptor beta chains derived from one specimen sequenced in a study of T cell responses to AZD1222 COVID-19 vaccine. TCRdb keeps only in-frame clones here, not all; method: immunoSEQ multiplex PCR. The sample holds 65,000 to 85,000 clones, approximately 88% seen once. The source was peripheral blood, collected 28 days after the second dose of the MenACWY control vaccine. All receptors come from an adult who received the MenACWY meningococcal vaccine as a control.

The chain has TRBV7-8 and TRBJ1-3; D call uncertain. Germline CDR1 and CDR2: SGHVS and FQNEAQ. V was shortened by 5 bases and J by 0 bases, with 8 bases between the two germline ends. The CDR3 covers 14 residues. The chain's CDR3 is CASSRDTSGNTIYF. For the CDR3, the DNA is TGTGCCAGCAGCCGAGACACCTCTGGAAACACCATATATTTT.

The rearrangement links TRBV7-2 to TRBJ1-2, with no clear D. CDR3 size: 15 residues. The V end lost 2 bases, the J end lost 8 bases, and 18 bases lay between the germline ends. Germline V lookup: CDR1 SGHTA, CDR2 FQGNSA. CDR3 bases: TGTGCCAGCAGCTTAATCCCTCCGGACTCCACCGGCTACACCTTC. Its protein product is CASSLIPPDSTGYTF. Full variable domain (missing parts from reference TRBV7-2 and TRBJ1-2): GAGVSQSPSNKVTEKGKDVELRCDPISGHTALYWYRQSLGQGLEFLIYFQGNSAPDKSGLPSDRFSAERTGGSVSTLTIQRTQQEDSAVYLCASSLIPPDSTGYTFGSGTRLTVV.

The sample holds a few counts of this clone. This chain links TRBV7-3 with TRBJ2-3; TRBD1 agrees at 9 bases. This CDR3 region has 14 residues. Per the germline V gene, CDR1 is SGHTA and CDR2 is FQGTGA. With V trimmed by 4 bases and J by 4 bases, 3 bases remained unmatched. DNA of the CDR3: TGTGCCAGCAGCTCCGGGACAGGGCCAGATACGCAGTATTTT. It specifies CASSSGTGPDTQYF. Full variable domain (outside the CDR3, taken from reference TRBV7-3 and TRBJ2-3): GAGVSQTPSNKVTEKGKYVELRCDPISGHTALYWYRQSLGQGPEFLIYFQGTGAADDSGLPNDRFFAVRPEGSVSTLKIQRTERGDSAVYLCASSSGTGPDTQYFGPGTRLTVL.

This chain links TRBV6-1 with TRBJ2-2; no clear D. The V end was cut by 4 bases, the J end by 3 bases, with 15 bases between. Germline assignment: CDR1 MNHNS and CDR2 SASEGT. The CDR3 is made up of 16 amino acids. CDR3 nucleotide sequence: TGTGCCAGCAGTGGGGTTGAAGCACAATACACCGGGGAGCTGTTTTTT. Protein product: CASSGVEAQYTGELFF.

The chain has TRBV6-5 and TRBJ1-3; TRBD1 might be the D (5 bases). V shed 2 bases and J shed 2 bases, with 7 bases lying between them. This CDR3 comprises 14 residues. Germline assignment: CDR1 MNHEY and CDR2 SVGAGI. In DNA, the CDR3 is TGTGCCAGCAGTTACGGGACGACTGGAAACACCATATATTTT. It encodes CASSYGTTGNTIYF.

The chain employs TRBV2 and TRBJ1-2; perhaps TRBD1 as D (5 bases). The CDR3 is 11 amino acids. The germline CDR1 and CDR2 sequences are SNHLY and FYNNEI. V was pared by 8 bases and J by 4 bases, with 8 bases between. In DNA, the CDR3 is TGTGCCAGCGCGGGGCTCTATGGCTACACCTTC. Protein sequence: CASAGLYGYTF.

This clone has a handful of counts. J is TRBJ1-4 and V is TRBV19; D is perhaps TRBD1 (6 bases). The germline V and J ends were trimmed by 6 bases and 8 bases, with 19 bases remaining between them. CDR3 size: 15 residues. The V gene's germline CDR1 is LNHDA and CDR2 SQIVND (reference sequence). This chain's CDR3 is CASSVPQGRHEKLFF. The DNA for the CDR3 is TGTGCCAGTAGCGTCCCACAGGGTAGGCACGAAAAACTGTTTTTT.

This sequence joins TRBV4-2 and TRBJ1-4; D is unresolved. V was pared by 0 bases and J by 6 bases, with 8 bases between. The CDR3 is made up of 14 amino acids. The germline CDR1 and CDR2 sequences are LGHNA and YNFKEQ. The CDR3 sequence: CASSQDRSDEKLFF. The DNA of the CDR3 is TGTGCCAGCAGCCAAGATCGGTCGGATGAAAAACTGTTTTTT.

The rearrangement uses TRBV19 and TRBJ2-5, with TRBD2 identical over 8 bases. Germline V CDR1 and CDR2: LNHDA, SQIVND (reference sequence). The CDR3 is 14 amino acids. Trimming cost V 4 bases and J 2 bases; bases outside gene matches: 3. The CDR3 region is CASSTRLAQETQYF. The CDR3 DNA reads as TGTGCCAGTAGTACTCGACTAGCGCAAGAGACCCAGTACTTC.

The rearrangement joins TRBV4-2 to TRBJ2-1; 12 positions match TRBD2. In germline, CDR1 is LGHNA, CDR2 YNFKEQ. The CDR3 loop spans 18 amino acids. J gave up 9 bases and V 0 bases, and 12 bases lay outside the gene matches. CDR3 nucleotide sequence: TGTGCCAGCAGCCAAGATAGCCGACTAGCGGGGGCGGGGGGTGAGCAGTTCTTC. Translated, it gives CASSQDSRLAGAGGEQFF.

V and J are TRBV18 and TRBJ2-7; perhaps D is TRBD1 or TRBD2 (5 bases each). Trimming left V 2 bases short and J 5 bases short, with 10 bases between. CDR1 and CDR2 from the germline V gene are KGHSH and LQKENI. The CDR3 has 13 amino acids. The CDR3 is CASSPEGLNEQYF. DNA of the CDR3: TGTGCCAGCTCACCAGAGGGGCTCAACGAGCAGTACTTC.

The chain couples TRBV20-1 to TRBJ1-2, with 8 nucleotides matching TRBD1. The CDR3 contains 14 residues. CDR1 DFQATT and CDR2 SNEGSKA come from the germline V gene (reference sequence). The junction had 5 bases not matched to a gene; V was cut back by 3 bases and J by 2 bases. The CDR3 nucleotides read TGCAGTGCTAGTTGGGACAGGACGAACTATGGCTACACCTTC. Its protein product is CSASWDRTNYGYTF.

The chain recombines TRBV4-2 with TRBJ1-6; D perhaps matches TRBD1 (5 bases). The CDR3 is 16 amino acids. V dropped 1 base and J dropped 9 bases, with 16 bases sitting between them. The V gene's germline CDR1 is LGHNA and CDR2 YNFKEQ. This CDR3 is CASSQAFRDAGSPLHF. The CDR3 DNA is TGTGCCAGCAGCCAAGCTTTTAGGGACGCGGGTTCACCCCTCCACTTT.

The chain is built from TRBV19 and TRBJ2-7; D is unresolved. Trimming pared 4 bases from V and 3 bases from J, leaving 7 bases between. Germline CDR1 reads LNHDA; CDR2 reads SQIVND (reference sequence). The CDR3 contains 12 residues. CDR3: CASSNGLYEQYF. CDR3 DNA: TGTGCCAGTAGTAACGGCCTCTACGAGCAGTACTTC.

The genes are TRBV6-5 and TRBJ1-3; possible D gene TRBD1, 6 bases. The CDR3 contains 14 residues. From germline, CDR1 is MNHEY and CDR2 SVGAGI. The germline V and J ends were trimmed by 7 bases and 7 bases, with 17 bases remaining between them. The CDR3 spells CASTLATGWNTIYF. The CDR3 DNA sequence: TGTGCCAGCACCCTTGCTACAGGGTGGAACACCATATATTTT.

The chain joins TRBV6-2 or TRBV6-3 to TRBJ1-6; D not certain. The V and J ends lost 2 bases and 0 bases respectively, with 11 bases between them. The germline CDR1 and CDR2 sequences are MNHEY and SVGEGT. The CDR3 is 17 residues long. Here the CDR3 DNA reads TGTGCCAGCAGTTACGAAGGCCCGGGCTCCTATAATTCACCCCTCCACTTT. This encodes CASSYEGPGSYNSPLHF.

This sequence joins TRBV5-5 and TRBJ1-5, with a possible D match to TRBD1 (6 bases). This CDR3 comprises 13 residues. The germline CDR1 and CDR2 sequences are SGHKS and YYEKEE (reference sequence). Trimming cost V 4 bases and J 5 bases, with 10 bases left between them. CDR3 sequence (DNA): TGTGCCAGCAGCCCGGACAGTTATCAGCCCCAGCATTTT. Translated: CASSPDSYQPQHF.

The rearrangement uses TRBV5-6 and TRBJ1-4; the match to TRBD1 covers 7 bases. After removal of 4 bases from V and 5 bases from J, the junction contained 8 bases not matched to a gene. This CDR3 contains 15 residues. CDR1 SGHDT and CDR2 YYEEEE come from the germline V gene. CDR3 protein: CASSRDTGENEKLFF. The CDR3 DNA reads TGTGCCAGCAGCCGTGATACAGGGGAAAATGAAAAACTGTTTTTT.

This chain joins TRBV20-1 and TRBJ2-3, with D perhaps matching TRBD2 (5 bases). This CDR3 spans 11 amino acids. The V end lost 4 bases, the J end lost 10 bases, and 12 bases lay between the germline ends. Looked up from germline, CDR1 is DFQATT and CDR2 is SNEGSKA (reference sequence). CDR3 residues: CSAKKGEAQYF. CDR3 DNA sequence: TGCAGTGCTAAGAAGGGAGAAGCGCAGTATTTT.

The CDR3 region is CASTLPGGSTDTQYF. The CDR3 DNA sequence: TGTGCCAGCACCCTCCCCGGGGGTAGCACAGATACGCAGTATTTT. The chain employs TRBV28 and TRBJ2-3, with D perhaps TRBD2 (6 bases). CDR1 is MDHEN, CDR2 SYDVKM, per germline. The CDR3 is 15 residues long. The V gene lost 7 bases and the J gene lost 0 bases, with 14 bases spanning the gap. Full variable domain (outside the CDR3, taken from reference TRBV28 and TRBJ2-3): DVKVTQSSRYLVKRTGEKVFLECVQDMDHENMFWYRQDPGLGLRLIYFSYDVKMKEKGDIPEGYSVSREKKERFSLILESASTNQTSMYLCASTLPGGSTDTQYFGPGTRLTVL.

The gene calls are TRBV12-3 or TRBV12-4 and TRBJ1-1; perhaps TRBD1 as D (6 bases). The CDR3 is made up of 12 amino acids. V dropped 8 bases and J dropped 8 bases, with 15 bases sitting between them. Here the CDR3 DNA reads TGTGCCAGCGGTATTTCAGGGGCAGAAGCTTTCTTT. Protein product: CASGISGAEAFF.

This chain uses TRBV28 with TRBJ2-3; 12 positions agree with TRBD2. This CDR3 comprises 16 residues. CDR1 is MDHEN and CDR2 is SYDVKM in the germline V gene. V was clipped by 5 bases and J by 4 bases; unmatched bases: 7. In nucleotides, the CDR3 is TGTGCCAGCAGTGACCTTCGACTAGCGGGGGCAGATACGCAGTATTTT. Its protein is CASSDLRLAGADTQYF.

The rearrangement links TRBV7-2 to TRBJ2-3; the D gene is possibly TRBD1 (6 bases). Trimming pared 4 bases from V and 2 bases from J, leaving 13 bases between. Germline V gives CDR1 SGHTA, CDR2 FQGNSA. This CDR3 contains 15 residues. The CDR3 DNA follows: TGTGCCAGCAGCTCGAAGCAGGGGTTCACAGATACGCAGTATTTT. The encoded protein is CASSSKQGFTDTQYF.

This clone showed up just once. The rearrangement joins TRBV4-1 to TRBJ2-1; the D is unclear. V was cut by 0 bases and J by 2 bases, with 8 bases left in between. The CDR3 has 15 residues. Germline V gives CDR1 MGHRA, CDR2 YSYEKL. In nucleotides, the CDR3 is TGCGCCAGCAGCCAAGACGCACTAACCTACAATGAGCAGTTCTTC. Amino acid sequence: CASSQDALTYNEQFF.

The CDR3 spells CATSDGTGNQPQHF. The CDR3 coding sequence is TGTGCCACCAGTGATGGGACAGGGAACCAGCCCCAGCATTTT. J is TRBJ1-5 and V is TRBV24-1, with TRBD1 matching 9 bases. CDR1 is KGHDR and CDR2 is SFDVKD in the germline V gene. The CDR3 consists of 14 residues. V lost 3 bases and J lost 7; bases outside the gene matches: 3.

The V call is TRBV19, the J call TRBJ2-2; D is unclear. CDR1 and CDR2 from the germline V gene are LNHDA and SQIVND (reference sequence). V was pared by 5 bases and J by 1 base, with 8 bases between. This CDR3 comprises 14 residues. The CDR3: CASSWQENTGELFF. The CDR3 DNA reads as TGTGCCAGTAGTTGGCAGGAGAACACCGGGGAGCTGTTTTTT.

CDR3 sequence: CASRTGTSSGNTIYF. The CDR3 DNA is TGTGCCAGCCGGACAGGCACCAGCTCTGGAAACACCATATATTTT. The chain combines TRBV6-5 with TRBJ1-3; TRBD1 matches at 7 bases. Germline-derived CDR1 and CDR2 are MNHEY and SVGAGI. The CDR3 runs to 15 residues. The trim removed 8 bases at V and 0 bases at J, leaving 7 bases unmatched.

The chain has TRBV5-1 and TRBJ2-2, with a possible D match to TRBD1 (7 bases). The CDR3 spans 15 residues. From germline, CDR1 is SGHRS and CDR2 YFSETQ. V gave up 0 bases and J gave up 4 bases, with 10 bases separating them. CDR3 in amino acids: CASSLGQGGTGELFF. CDR3 DNA sequence: TGCGCCAGCAGCTTGGGACAGGGAGGCACCGGGGAGCTGTTTTTT.